This T cell receptor beta chain was captured in a study of post-analysis software for immune sequencing data. Whole-study context: The disease courses spanned relapsing-remitting, secondary progressive and progressive-relapsing forms of multiple sclerosis. Whole-study results and caveats: Strong co-clustering by F measure was evident for samples that had been prepared in the same batch. Compared with controls, patients had more of 4 to 6 TRBV segments, including TRBV5-6, TRBV5-1 and TRBV20-1. A significant reduction in normalized Chao1 diversity was observed in multiple sclerosis patients versus controls.

V lost 1 base and J 0 bases, leaving 11 bases between the germline ends. CDR3 length: 16 residues. CDR1 and CDR2 (germline): SGHVS, FQNEAQ. TCR beta cDNA libraries included unique molecular identifiers. TCRdb re-derived calls from the PCR reads in MiXCR, one entry per CDR3 protein. Of about 820,000 distinct CDR3 sequences in the sample, 53% are singletons; the top ten hold around 4.5%. Points on this clonotype: What it recognizes is unknown.

The sequence was obtained from a girl between 5 and 17 years old with multiple sclerosis. Sequencing used blood. The rearrangement joins TRBV7-8 to TRBJ2-3; D not resolved. The CDR3 protein is CASSLVEYTSTDTQYF. In nucleotides, the CDR3 is TGTGCCAGCAGCTTAGTGGAGTATACTAGCACAGATACGCAGTATTTT. The full variable domain, rest sourced from reference TRBV7-8 and TRBJ2-3, is GAGVSQSPRYKVAKRGQDVALRCDPISGHVSLFWYQQALGQGPEFLTYFQNEAQLDKSGLPSDRFFAERPEGSVSTLKIQRTQQEDSAVYLCASSLVEYTSTDTQYFGPGTRLTVL.